These 10 T cell receptor beta chains were sequenced from one sample in a study of beta chain features in type 1 diabetes. Study observations and caveats: Shortening that was moderate but significant affected the TCRB CDR3s of Type 1 diabetes patients in all four CD4+ subsets.

These TCRs' antigens remain unknown. Expressed TCRB transcripts were sequenced because the entire RNA isolate underwent reverse transcription. The repertoire was sequenced with immunoSEQ multiplex PCR; TCRdb's copy has only in-frame clones and lacks some. The sample has roughly 150,000 clones; roughly 9% are singletons. The sequenced material came from central memory CD4+ T cells from blood. The receptor set was obtained from a woman aged 25 to 39 with type 1 diabetes.

Comment on this clone: This sample includes further DNA sequences coding for the same CDR3. V gene TRBV7-9 combines with J gene TRBJ2-7; 9 bases line up with TRBD1. Trimming removed 5 bases from V and 2 bases from J; junction bases left unmatched: 1. Per the germline V gene, CDR1 is SEHNR and CDR2 is FQNEAQ (reference sequence). This CDR3 is 13 amino acids long. The CDR3 is CASSRTGAYEQYF. The CDR3 region has the DNA TGTGCCAGCAGCAGGACAGGGGCCTACGAGCAGTACTTC.

This clone showed up just a few times. This sequence joins TRBV11-1 and TRBJ1-2; D not certain. Trimming took off 5 bases at V and 2 bases at J, with 15 bases between the two ends. Germline values: CDR1 SGHAT, CDR2 FQDESV (reference sequence). The CDR3 sequence is 15 residues long. The CDR3: CASSAQQTSNYGYTF. Here the CDR3 DNA reads TGTGCCAGCAGCGCCCAACAGACCTCGAACTATGGCTACACCTTC. The full variable domain, in which reference TRBV11-1 and TRBJ1-2 provide the parts outside the CDR3, is EAEVAQSPRYKITEKSQAVAFWCDPISGHATLYWYRQILGQGPELLVQFQDESVVDDSQLPKDRFSAERLKGVDSTLKIQPAELGDSAMYLCASSAQQTSNYGYTFGSGTRLTVV.

The gene calls are TRBV29-1 and TRBJ1-4; D is perhaps TRBD1 (6 bases). The V gene lost 4 bases and the J gene lost 8 bases, with 14 bases spanning the gap. CDR3 length equals 13 residues. Germline-derived CDR1 and CDR2 are SQVTM and ANQGSEA. The CDR3 sequence: CSVGWSGGEKLFF. Written as DNA, the CDR3 is TGCAGCGTTGGTTGGAGCGGGGGCGAAAAACTGTTTTTT.

This clone occurred once. This chain connects TRBV5-1 to TRBJ1-1, with D maybe TRBD1 (5 bases). V lost 5 bases and J 3 bases, leaving 17 bases between the germline ends. The CDR3 runs to 15 residues. Germline V gene sequence: CDR1 SGHRS, CDR2 YFSETQ. CDR3 residues: CASRPGSGVDTEAFF. In DNA form, the CDR3 reads TGCGCCAGCAGGCCAGGGTCGGGCGTAGACACTGAAGCTTTCTTT.

The J gene is TRBJ1-5, the V gene TRBV29-1; 7 bases match TRBD1. The CDR3 is made up of 13 amino acids. Trimming took 5 bases from V and 5 from J; bases not matched to a gene: 6. The germline CDR1 and CDR2 sequences are SQVTM and ANQGSEA. In DNA, the CDR3 is TGCAGCGTTCGCGGGACAGACGATCAGCCCCAGCATTTT. This codes for CSVRGTDDQPQHF.

This clone has more than one count but fewer than ten. This sequence joins TRBV6-1 and TRBJ2-7, with 11 bases that match TRBD1. CDR1 and CDR2 (germline): MNHNS, SASEGT. This CDR3 spans 14 amino acids. V lost 5 bases, J lost 4 bases, and 4 bases stayed unmatched. The CDR3 DNA sequence: TGTGCCAGCAGTTGGGGACAGGGGGGGTACGAGCAGTACTTC. It is translated as CASSWGQGGYEQYF.

This clone was counted only a few times. The V gene is TRBV27, the J gene TRBJ1-2, with TRBD1 matching 9 bases. This CDR3 is 14 amino acids long. CDR1 and CDR2 (germline): MNHEY, SMNVEV (reference sequence). The V gene end was trimmed by 3 bases and the J gene end by 6 bases; junction bases not matched to a gene: 5. The chain's CDR3 is CASSLGQGLDGYTF. The CDR3 nucleotides read TGTGCCAGCAGTTTGGGACAGGGCCTCGATGGCTACACCTTC.

The CDR3, as DNA: TGTGCCACCCAAATGACAGGTGTATATGGCTACACCTTC. Translating it yields CATQMTGVYGYTF. The J gene is TRBJ1-2, the V gene TRBV28; possible D gene TRBD1, 6 bases. Deletions cut 10 bases from V and 5 bases from J, with 17 bases between. The germline CDR1 and CDR2 sequences are MDHEN and SYDVKM. This CDR3 spans 13 amino acids.

This clone has just a few counts. This chain uses TRBV7-9 with TRBJ1-1, with D possibly matching TRBD1 (6 bases). The CDR3 has 12 residues. Trimming took off 4 bases at V and 4 bases at J, with 7 bases between the two ends. Germline values: CDR1 SEHNR, CDR2 FQNEAQ (reference sequence). Written as DNA, the CDR3 is TGTGCCAGCAGCTCAGGGGTCACTGAAGCTTTCTTT. Translation: CASSSGVTEAFF.

The chain has TRBV10-2 and TRBJ1-2; 9 positions agree with TRBD1. Germline CDR1 WSHSY, CDR2 SAAADI. V lost 5 bases and J lost 1; bases outside the gene matches: 2. This CDR3 contains 14 residues. CDR3 residues: CASSWDRDNYGYTF. The CDR3 nucleotides read TGCGCCAGCAGTTGGGACAGGGATAACTATGGCTACACCTTC.